Listed here are 12 T cell receptor beta chains from one sample, sequenced in a study of T cell changes during pregnancy in multiple sclerosis. TCRdb's table, derived via immunoSEQ multiplex PCR, lists solely in-frame clones and lacks some. The repertoire holds over 60,000 clones, with 80% to 90% as singletons. The sample was peripheral blood, taken in the first trimester of pregnancy. The source of these receptors is a female donor with multiple sclerosis, enrolled in a pregnancy study.

V and J are TRBV27 and TRBJ2-1; TRBD2 matches at 8 bases. V lost 4 bases and J lost 10; bases outside the gene matches: 12. The CDR3 sequence is 15 residues long. The germline CDR1 and CDR2 sequences are MNHEY and SMNVEV (reference sequence). The CDR3, as DNA: TGTGCCAGCAGTTCGACTAGCGTCTACCTCCGGGAGCAGTTCTTC. Amino acids: CASSSTSVYLREQFF.

This chain joins TRBV4-1 and TRBJ1-2; 7 bases are a match to TRBD1. V was clipped by 2 bases and J by 6 bases; unmatched bases: 9. The CDR3 runs to 15 residues. In germline, CDR1 is MGHRA, CDR2 YSYEKL. The CDR3 DNA sequence: TGCGCCAGCAGCCAACCCAAAGACAGGGAAAATGGCTACACCTTC. Its translation: CASSQPKDRENGYTF.

This clone has a handful of counts. This chain joins TRBV30 and TRBJ1-1, with D unresolved. CDR3 size: 12 residues. Trimming cost V 1 base and J 6 bases, with 9 bases left between them. Germline CDR1 GTSNPN, CDR2 SVGIG (reference sequence). DNA of the CDR3: TGTGCCTGGAGTGCTCCTTCCCCTGAAGCTTTCTTT. It codes for CAWSAPSPEAFF.

This clone was seen only once. V gene TRBV4-3 combines with J gene TRBJ2-7, with a possible D match to TRBD1 (5 bases). Germline values: CDR1 LGHNA, CDR2 YSLEER. This CDR3 region has 15 residues. V was cut by 1 base and J by 0 bases, with 10 bases left in between. The CDR3 sequence is CASSQGYRSSYEQYF. The CDR3 DNA reads TGCGCCAGCAGCCAAGGGTACAGGAGCTCCTACGAGCAGTACTTC.

The rearrangement uses TRBV30 and TRBJ1-5; D gene unclear. Per the germline V gene, CDR1 is GTSNPN and CDR2 is SVGIG (reference sequence). There are 13 residues in the CDR3. Deletions cut 0 bases from V and 7 bases from J, with 10 bases between. CDR3 region: CAWSVTGDQPQHF. The CDR3 region has the DNA TGTGCCTGGAGTGTAACCGGAGACCAGCCCCAGCATTTT. Together with reference TRBV30 and TRBJ1-5, the CDR3 gives the full variable domain: SQTIHQWPATLVQPVGSPLSLECTVEGTSNPNLYWYRQAAGRGLQLLFYSVGIGQISSEVPQNLSASRPQDRQFILSSKKLLLSDSGFYLCAWSVTGDQPQHFGDGTRLSIL.

V is TRBV9 and J is TRBJ1-2; D not certain. Trimming shortened V by 7 bases and J by 3 bases, and 16 bases separated the two germline ends. CDR3 length: 14 amino acids. CDR1 and CDR2 from the germline V gene are SGDLS and YYNGEE. CDR3 coding DNA: TGTGCCAGCTCCCTTGGTTTGAGGGACTATGGCTACACCTTC. Encoded protein: CASSLGLRDYGYTF.

The V call is TRBV6-5, the J call TRBJ1-2, with D hard to call. The germline V gene encodes CDR1 MNHEY and CDR2 SVGAGI. V was pared by 5 bases and J by 7 bases, with 17 bases between. This CDR3 comprises 14 residues. The CDR3 DNA sequence: TGTGCCAGCAGTCAACTATCCTTTTTGAGTGGCTACACCTTC. It translates to CASSQLSFLSGYTF.

V and J are TRBV7-9 and TRBJ2-7, with a tentative D call TRBD2 (6 bases). Trimming removed 5 bases at V and 0 bases at J, with 11 bases between. Germline CDR1 reads SEHNR; CDR2 reads FQNEAQ (reference sequence). This CDR3 is 14 amino acids long. CDR3 region: CASSPTGSSYEQYF. The CDR3 coding sequence is TGTGCCAGCAGCCCCACCGGGAGCTCCTACGAGCAGTACTTC.

The chain couples TRBV4-1 to TRBJ1-4; D is unresolved. The germline gives CDR1 MGHRA, CDR2 YSYEKL. Trimming left V 1 base short and J 0 bases short, with 12 bases between. CDR3 size: 17 residues. The chain's CDR3 is CASSQGHRKSTNEKLFF. In DNA form, the CDR3 reads TGCGCCAGCAGCCAAGGTCACAGAAAGTCAACTAATGAAAAACTGTTTTTT.

V is TRBV5-8 and J is TRBJ2-5; TRBD2 aligns across 7 bases. This CDR3 comprises 14 residues. Germline-derived CDR1 and CDR2 are SGHTS and YDEGEE. Germline trimming cut 8 bases from V and 2 bases from J; bases unmatched to any gene: 9. CDR3: CASPLRGIQETQYF. Written as DNA, the CDR3 is TGTGCCAGTCCTTTGCGGGGGATACAAGAGACCCAGTACTTC. Complete variable domain (other parts from reference TRBV5-8 and TRBJ2-5): EAGVTQSPTHLIKTRGQQATLRCSPISGHTSVYWYQQALGLGLQFLLWYDEGEERNRGNFPPRFSGRQFPNYSSELNVNALELEDSALYLCASPLRGIQETQYFGPGTRLLVL.

V and J are TRBV7-2 and TRBJ1-2; 11 bases are a match to TRBD1. The ends lost 1 base at V and 4 bases at J; junction bases unmatched: 5. Per germline, CDR1 SGHTA and CDR2 FQGNSA. This CDR3 has 16 amino acids. This CDR3 reads CASSLGTGTGGYGYTF. The CDR3 bases are TGTGCCAGCAGCTTAGGCACGGGGACAGGGGGCTATGGCTACACCTTC.

The chain joins TRBV5-1 to TRBJ2-1, with TRBD1 identical over 7 bases. Germline assignment: CDR1 SGHRS and CDR2 YFSETQ. The V segment lost 4 bases and the J segment 7 bases; nucleotides outside the gene matches: 8. The CDR3 is 14 residues long. The CDR3 DNA follows: TGCGCCAGCAGCAATTTAGGGGGCCTTAATGAGCAGTTCTTC. It yields the protein CASSNLGGLNEQFF.